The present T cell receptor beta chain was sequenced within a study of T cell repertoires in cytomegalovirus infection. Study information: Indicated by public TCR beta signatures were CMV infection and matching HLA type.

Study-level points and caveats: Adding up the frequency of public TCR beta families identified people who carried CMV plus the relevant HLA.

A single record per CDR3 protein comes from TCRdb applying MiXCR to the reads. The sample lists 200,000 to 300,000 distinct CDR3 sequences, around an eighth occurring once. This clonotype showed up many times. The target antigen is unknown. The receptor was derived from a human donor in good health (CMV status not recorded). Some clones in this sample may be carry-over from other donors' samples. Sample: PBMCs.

The CDR3 DNA reads as TGTGCCAGCAGCCTAACAAGGGGGCTCGGGTATGGCTACACCTTC. This encodes CASSLTRGLGYGYTF. This rearrangement joins TRBV7-2 to TRBJ1-2; 7 nucleotides align to TRBD1. Per the germline V gene, CDR1 is SGHTA and CDR2 is FQGNSA. This CDR3 is 15 amino acids long. Trimming removed 5 bases from V and 5 bases from J; junction bases left unmatched: 11.